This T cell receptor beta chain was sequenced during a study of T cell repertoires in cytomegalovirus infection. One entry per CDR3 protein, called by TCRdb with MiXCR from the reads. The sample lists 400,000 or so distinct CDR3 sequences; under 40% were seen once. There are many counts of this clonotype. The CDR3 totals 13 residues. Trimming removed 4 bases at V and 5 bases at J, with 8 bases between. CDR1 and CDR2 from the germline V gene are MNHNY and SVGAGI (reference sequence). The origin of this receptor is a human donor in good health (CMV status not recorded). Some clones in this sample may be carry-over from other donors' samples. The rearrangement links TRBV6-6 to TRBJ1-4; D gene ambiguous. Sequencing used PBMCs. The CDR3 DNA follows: TGTGCCAGCAGTTGGCAGGCCAATGAAAAACTGTTTTTT. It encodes CASSWQANEKLFF.